This T cell receptor (beta chain) came from a study of blood T cell repertoires in COVID-19. This CDR3 spans 16 amino acids. Participants were placed into cohorts based on the clinical history they reported. A COVID-19 case had been met by exposed participants during the 2 weeks before study entry. In the original analysis: Reference gene primers were amplified, and this amplification served to estimate nucleated cell counts. Method: immunoSEQ multiplex PCR; TCRdb's copy keeps in-frame clones and lacks some. V and J calls and clone size follow that table, whereas D and trimming were derived from the DNA. The sample holds about 140,000 clones, more than 80% seen once.

This receptor was taken from a woman aged 18-29 years who had been exposed to COVID-19. Input material: PBMCs or T cells enriched from blood (not recorded which). V usage is TRBV21-1 and J usage is TRBJ2-5; the table gives TRBD2 as D, unverified against the DNA. TRBV21-1 is labeled a pseudogene. DNA for the CDR3: TGTGCCAGCAGGCGGTTTGCTAGCGGGAGGAAAGAGACCCAGTACTTC. It yields the protein CASRRFASGRKETQYF.